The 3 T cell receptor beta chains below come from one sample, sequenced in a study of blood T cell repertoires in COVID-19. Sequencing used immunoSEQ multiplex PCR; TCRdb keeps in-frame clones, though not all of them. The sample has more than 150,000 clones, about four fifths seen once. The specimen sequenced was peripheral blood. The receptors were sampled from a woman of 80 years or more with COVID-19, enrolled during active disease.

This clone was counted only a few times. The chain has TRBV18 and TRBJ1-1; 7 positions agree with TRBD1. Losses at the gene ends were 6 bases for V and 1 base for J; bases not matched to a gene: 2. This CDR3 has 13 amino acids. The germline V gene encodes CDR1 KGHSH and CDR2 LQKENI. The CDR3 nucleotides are TGTGCCAGCTCCGGACAGGCGAACACTGAAGCTTTCTTT. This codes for CASSGQANTEAFF.

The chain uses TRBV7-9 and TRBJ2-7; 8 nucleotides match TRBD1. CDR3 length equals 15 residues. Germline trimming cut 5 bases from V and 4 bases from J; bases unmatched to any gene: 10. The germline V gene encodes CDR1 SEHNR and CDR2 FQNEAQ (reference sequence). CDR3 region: CASSPATGAFYEQYF. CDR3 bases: TGTGCCAGCAGCCCCGCGACAGGGGCCTTTTACGAGCAGTACTTC.

This CDR3 reads CASSADRVLQYF. The CDR3 nucleotides read TGTGCCAGCAGCGCCGACAGGGTATTGCAGTACTTC. V gene TRBV3-1 (or the pseudogene TRBV3-2) combines with J gene TRBJ2-7; 7 positions agree with TRBD1. This CDR3 has 12 residues. Per germline, CDR1 LGHDT and CDR2 YNNKEL (reference sequence). After removal of 5 bases from V and 9 bases from J, the junction contained 7 bases not matched to a gene.